The clone carrying this TCR beta chain rates as medium-sized (0.01 to 0.1%). The antigen is unknown. The assay was immunoSEQ multiplex PCR, and TCRdb's table has in-frame clones only and misses some. The table records around 2,900 clones, roughly a quarter of them present only once. The record originates from a study of T cells in localized non-small cell lung cancer. V was shortened by 8 bases and J by 3 bases, with 10 bases between the two germline ends. Germline CDR1 MNHGY, CDR2 SAAAGT. CDR3 length equals 12 residues. Overall study findings and caveats: Higher T cell density in the blood was associated with longer overall survival, whereas higher adjacent-lung clonality associated with shorter survival. Clonality peaked in uninvolved adjacent lung rather than tumor. Because sequencing included only one region (of the tumor), heterogeneity remains possible. Among the top 100 tumor clones, a median about 59 appeared in adjacent lung.

V usage is TRBV6-8 and J usage is TRBJ1-1, with D possibly being TRBD1 (6 bases). This sequence was found in a man between 40 and 75 years old with stage I lung adenocarcinoma. Sequenced here: lung tumor tissue, sampled before any cancer treatment. CDR3 in amino acids: CASGDIYTEAFF. DNA for the CDR3: TGTGCCAGCGGGGACATCTACACTGAAGCTTTCTTT.